This T cell receptor beta chain comes out of a study of regulatory T cells in long-lasting Graves disease. Regarding time point: newly diagnosed GD, antithyroid drugs for less than 3 months. PBMC-extracted RNA yielded the TCR library. The germline gives CDR1 SGHAT, CDR2 FQNNGV. The CDR3 runs to 15 residues. The V end lost 2 bases, the J end lost 2 bases, and 13 bases lay between the germline ends. Library construction for TCR beta used iRepertoire HTBI primers and Arm-PCR of CDR3 regions. TCRdb re-called the multiplex PCR reads with MiXCR, one entry per CDR3 protein. The sample consists of about 560,000 distinct CDR3 sequences, roughly 16% of them appearing once. This clonotype has ten or more counts. Another study also made use of these data, one on T cells in Graves' hyperthyroidism and ophthalmopathy. That study reports: Absence of ophthalmopathy progression within 18 months defined stable Graves' hyperthyroidism.

The sequence was obtained from a man aged 18 to 29 with Graves disease. This chain joins TRBV11-2 and TRBJ2-7; D gene uncertain. Sequencing was performed on peripheral blood mononuclear cells (PBMCs), taken at new diagnosis, from a patient treated with antithyroid drugs. CDR3 residues: CASSLIPQGPYEQYF. The CDR3 DNA sequence: TGTGCCAGCAGCTTAATCCCTCAAGGGCCCTACGAGCAGTACTTC.